The entry below gives a single T cell receptor beta chain sequence along with its context. Its specificity is unknown. Sequencing used immunoSEQ multiplex PCR; TCRdb keeps in-frame clones, though not all of them. Among roughly 80,000 clones listed, around nine tenths were seen once. These data come from a study of T cell responses to AZD1222 COVID-19 vaccine. Study results and limitations: Without day 14 samples, only post-peak T cell repertoires were studied. White British donors predominated, females outnumbered males, and clonal diversity was possibly underestimated.

The V gene end was trimmed by 4 bases and the J gene end by 1 base; junction bases not matched to a gene: 3. The germline CDR1 and CDR2 sequences are SEHNR and FQNEAQ (reference sequence). The CDR3 has 14 amino acids. This receptor was identified in an adult who received the AZD1222 COVID-19 vaccine. Sample: peripheral blood, taken 28 days after the second AZD1222 dose. The chain employs TRBV7-9 and TRBJ1-1; 7 bases align to TRBD1. DNA of the CDR3: TGTGCCAGCAGCTCCCGGACAGGGAACACTGAAGCTTTCTTT. This gives the protein CASSSRTGNTEAFF.